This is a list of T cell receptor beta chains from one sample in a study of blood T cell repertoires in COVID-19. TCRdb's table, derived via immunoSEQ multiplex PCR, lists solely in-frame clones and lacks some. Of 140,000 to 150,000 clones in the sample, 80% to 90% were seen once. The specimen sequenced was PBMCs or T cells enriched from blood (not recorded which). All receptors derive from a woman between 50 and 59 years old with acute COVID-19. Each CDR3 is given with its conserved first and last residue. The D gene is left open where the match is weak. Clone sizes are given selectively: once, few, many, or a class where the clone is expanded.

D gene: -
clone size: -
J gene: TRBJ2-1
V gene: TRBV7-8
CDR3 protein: CASTIKTASSYNEQFF
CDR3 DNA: TGTGCCAGCACCATTAAGACAGCCAGCTCCTACAATGAGCAGTTCTTC

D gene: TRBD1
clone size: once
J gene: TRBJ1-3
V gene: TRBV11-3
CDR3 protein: CASSSQGASQTGNTIYF
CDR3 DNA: TGTGCCAGCAGCTCGCAGGGGGCCTCCCAAACTGGAAACACCATATATTTT

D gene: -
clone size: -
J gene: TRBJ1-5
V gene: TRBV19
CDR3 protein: CASRIQGSSNQPQHF
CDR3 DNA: TGTGCCAGTAGAATTCAGGGGTCGAGCAATCAGCCCCAGCATTTT

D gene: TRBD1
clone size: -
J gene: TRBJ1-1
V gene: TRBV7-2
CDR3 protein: CASSRTGQTEAFF
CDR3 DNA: TGTGCCAGCAGCAGGACAGGGCAGACTGAAGCTTTCTTT

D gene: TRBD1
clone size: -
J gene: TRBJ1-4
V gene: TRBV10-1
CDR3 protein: CASSGTGGKLFF
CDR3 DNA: TGCGCCAGCAGTGGGACAGGCGGAAAACTGTTTTTT

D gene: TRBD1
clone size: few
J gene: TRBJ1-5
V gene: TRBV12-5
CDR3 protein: CASGRGQDNQPQHF
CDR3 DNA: TGTGCTAGTGGCCGAGGACAGGACAATCAGCCCCAGCATTTT

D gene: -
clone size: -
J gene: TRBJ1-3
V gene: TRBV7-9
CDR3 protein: CASSFPGGTGNTIYF
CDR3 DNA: TGTGCCAGCAGCTTTCCGGGAGGCACTGGAAACACCATATATTTT

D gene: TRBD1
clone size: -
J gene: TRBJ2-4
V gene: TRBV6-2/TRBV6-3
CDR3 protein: CASSPPGTAPAKNIQYF
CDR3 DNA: TGTGCCAGCAGTCCGCCTGGGACAGCCCCGGCCAAAAACATTCAGTACTTC

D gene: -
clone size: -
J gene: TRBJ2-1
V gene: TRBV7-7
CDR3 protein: CASSAGQHNEQFF
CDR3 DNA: TGTGCTAGCAGCGCGGGACAGCACAATGAGCAGTTCTTC

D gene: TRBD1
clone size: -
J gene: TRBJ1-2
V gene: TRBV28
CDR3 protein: CASSGQGAVGYTF
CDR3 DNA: TGTGCCAGCTCGGGACAGGGGGCGGTAGGCTACACCTTC

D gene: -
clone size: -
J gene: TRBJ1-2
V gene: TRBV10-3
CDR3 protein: CAISTESYGYTF
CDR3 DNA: TGTGCCATCTCCACTGAATCCTATGGCTACACCTTC

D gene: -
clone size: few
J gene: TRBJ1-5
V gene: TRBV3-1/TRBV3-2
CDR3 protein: CASSQGVVSNQPQHF
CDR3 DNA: TGTGCCAGCAGCCAAGGAGTTGTTAGCAATCAGCCCCAGCATTTT

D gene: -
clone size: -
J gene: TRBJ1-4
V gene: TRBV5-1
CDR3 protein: CASSLEGTGNEKLFF
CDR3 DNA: TGCGCCAGCAGCTTGGAAGGGACTGGGAATGAAAAACTGTTTTTT

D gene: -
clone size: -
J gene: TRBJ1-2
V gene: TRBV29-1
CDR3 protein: CSVDGSPYGYTF
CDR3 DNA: TGCAGCGTTGATGGGAGCCCATATGGCTACACCTTC

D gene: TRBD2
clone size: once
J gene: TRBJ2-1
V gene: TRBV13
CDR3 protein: CASSQELAGGMYNEQFF
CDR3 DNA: TGTGCCAGCAGCCAGGAACTAGCGGGAGGAATGTACAATGAGCAGTTCTTC

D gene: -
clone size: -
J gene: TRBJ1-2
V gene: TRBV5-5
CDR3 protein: CASSLERSYGYTF
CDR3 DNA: TGTGCCAGCAGCTTGGAAAGGAGCTATGGCTACACCTTC

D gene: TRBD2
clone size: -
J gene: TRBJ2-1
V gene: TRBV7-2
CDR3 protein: CASSKPGVAGYNEQFF
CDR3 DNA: TGTGCCAGCAGCAAGCCGGGGGTAGCGGGGTACAATGAGCAGTTCTTC

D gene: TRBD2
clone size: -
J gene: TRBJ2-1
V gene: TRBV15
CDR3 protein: CATNGGSARYNEQFF
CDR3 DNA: TGTGCCACCAATGGCGGGAGTGCCCGCTACAATGAGCAGTTCTTC

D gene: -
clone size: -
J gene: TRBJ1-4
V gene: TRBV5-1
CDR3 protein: CASSSGDLVSEKLFF
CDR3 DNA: TGCGCCAGCAGCAGCGGGGACTTAGTTTCTGAAAAACTGTTTTTT

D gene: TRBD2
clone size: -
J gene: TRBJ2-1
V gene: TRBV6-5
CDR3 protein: CASSLAGDAYNEQFF
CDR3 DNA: TGTGCCAGCAGCCTAGCGGGAGACGCCTACAATGAGCAGTTCTTC

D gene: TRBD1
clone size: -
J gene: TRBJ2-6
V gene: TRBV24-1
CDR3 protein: CATSDPTGVGANVLTF
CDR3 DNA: TGTGCCACCAGTGATCCAACAGGGGTCGGGGCCAACGTCCTGACTTTC